Following are 4 T cell receptor beta chains from one sample sequenced in a study of OX40 agonist ivuxolimab in advanced cancers. TCRdb keeps only in-frame clones here, not all; method: immunoSEQ multiplex PCR. The sample contains about 33,000 clones, 74% of which appear only once. This specimen was CD4+ or CD8+ T cells sorted from blood, taken in a trial of the OX40 agonist ivuxolimab. The receptors shown here come from an adult with an advanced solid tumor such as melanoma, head and neck, liver or kidney cancer.

V gene TRBV10-3 combines with J gene TRBJ1-1; no firm D call. V was shortened by 1 base and J by 3 bases, with 9 bases between the two germline ends. The CDR3 contains 14 residues. Germline assignment: CDR1 ENHRY and CDR2 SYGVKD. CDR3 sequence: CAISEYSTDTEAFF. CDR3 DNA sequence: TGTGCCATCAGTGAGTATTCAACAGACACTGAAGCTTTCTTT.

With respect to this clone: This may be a read error: a much more frequent sequence differs by one nucleotide. The sample carries other DNA sequences with the same CDR3. This rearrangement joins TRBV9 to TRBJ2-2; no clear D gene. The CDR3 has 12 residues. Trimming removed 2 bases from V and 6 bases from J, with 5 bases in between. Germline V gives CDR1 SGDLS, CDR2 YYNGEE. The CDR3 DNA reads TGTGCCAGCAGCGTGGGGTCCGGGGAGCTGTTTTTT. Encoded protein: CASSVGSGELFF.

The chain has TRBV19 and TRBJ1-1; 8 bases line up with TRBD1. The CDR3 covers 13 residues. Unmatched junction bases numbered 2, after V lost 4 bases and J lost 4 bases. Per the germline V gene, CDR1 is LNHDA and CDR2 is SQIVND (reference sequence). The CDR3 coding sequence is TGTGCCAGTAGTAGACAGGGGATCACTGAAGCTTTCTTT. Translating it yields CASSRQGITEAFF.

The DNA for the CDR3 is TGCGCCAGCAGCTTGGAGGGGGCCCAGCCCCAGCATTTT. Translation: CASSLEGAQPQHF. The J gene is TRBJ1-5, the V gene TRBV5-1; 7 bases map to TRBD1. With 0 bases clipped from V and 7 bases from J, the junction kept 1 base outside the gene matches. Germline V lookup: CDR1 SGHRS, CDR2 YFSETQ. This CDR3 comprises 13 residues. The full variable domain, rest sourced from reference TRBV5-1 and TRBJ1-5, is KAGVTQTPRYLIKTRGQQVTLSCSPISGHRSVSWYQQTPGQGLQFLFEYFSETQRNKGNFPGRFSGRQFSNSRSEMNVSTLELGDSALYLCASSLEGAQPQHFGDGTRLSIL.